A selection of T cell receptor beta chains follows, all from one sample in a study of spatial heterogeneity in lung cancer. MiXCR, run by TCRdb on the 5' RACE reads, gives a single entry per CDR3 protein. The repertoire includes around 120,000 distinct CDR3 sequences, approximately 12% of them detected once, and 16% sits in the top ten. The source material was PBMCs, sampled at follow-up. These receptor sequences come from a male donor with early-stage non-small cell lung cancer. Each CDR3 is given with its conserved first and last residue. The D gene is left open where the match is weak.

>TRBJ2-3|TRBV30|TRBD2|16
CAWSLGLGGSIDTQYF
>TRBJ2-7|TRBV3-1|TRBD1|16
CASSHETGGLPYEQYF
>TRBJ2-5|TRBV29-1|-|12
CSVHKHQETQYF
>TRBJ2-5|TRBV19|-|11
CASSTRETQYF
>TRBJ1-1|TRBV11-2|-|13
CASSFPGSREAFF
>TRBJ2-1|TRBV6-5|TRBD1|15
CASSYSFGQGEEQFF
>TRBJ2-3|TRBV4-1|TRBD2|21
CASSQPRLADTLTASTDTQYF
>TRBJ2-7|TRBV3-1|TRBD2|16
CASSQGTSWGVSEQYF
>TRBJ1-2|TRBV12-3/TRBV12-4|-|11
CASSLGYGYTF
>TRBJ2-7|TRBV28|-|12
CATNRERYEQYF
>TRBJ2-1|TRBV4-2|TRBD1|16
CASSPPSGQGIGEQFF
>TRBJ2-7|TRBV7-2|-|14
CASSFGTRRNEQYF
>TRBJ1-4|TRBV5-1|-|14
CASSWGGYNEKLFF
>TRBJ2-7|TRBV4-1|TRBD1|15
CASSFGQASSYEQYF
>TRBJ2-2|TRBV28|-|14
CASSLQGGTGELFF
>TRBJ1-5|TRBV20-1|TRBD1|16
CSARTGTGFDNQPQHF
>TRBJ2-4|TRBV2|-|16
CASSEATSSRKNIQYF
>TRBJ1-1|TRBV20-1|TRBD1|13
CSASRQGNTEAFF
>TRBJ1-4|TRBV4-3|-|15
CASSQDRARNEKLFF
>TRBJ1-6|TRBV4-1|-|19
CASNRIGTPSGSYNSPLHF
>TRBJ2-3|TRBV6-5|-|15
CASSFGTPPTDTQYF
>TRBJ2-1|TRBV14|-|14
CASRDLQGFSEQFF
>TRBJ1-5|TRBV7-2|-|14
CASSANEGMLPQHF
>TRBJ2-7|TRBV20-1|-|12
CSAIGLHYEQYF
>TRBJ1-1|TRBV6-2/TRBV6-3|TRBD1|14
CASSYLGTGTEAFF
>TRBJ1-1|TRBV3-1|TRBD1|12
CASRAGGTEAFF
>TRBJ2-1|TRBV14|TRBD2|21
CASSQAGTAQIAGGRNNEQFF
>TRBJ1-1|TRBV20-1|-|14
CSASFGSLNTEAFF
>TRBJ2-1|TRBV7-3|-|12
CASSFNYNEQFF
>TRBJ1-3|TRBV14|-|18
CASSHHPRTVSSGNTIYF
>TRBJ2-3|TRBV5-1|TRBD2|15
CASSFLAGGSDTQYF
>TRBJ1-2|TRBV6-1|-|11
CASRGGSPYTF
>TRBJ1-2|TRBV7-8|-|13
CASSLGSLYGYTF
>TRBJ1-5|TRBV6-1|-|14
CASSEWTSNQPQHF
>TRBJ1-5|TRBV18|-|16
CASSQKVGNSNQPQHF
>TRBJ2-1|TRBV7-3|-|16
CASSLKPNLGINEQFF
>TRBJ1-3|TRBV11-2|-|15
CASSLLSNSGNTIYF
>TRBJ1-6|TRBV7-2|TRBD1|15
CASSLATGLNSPLHF
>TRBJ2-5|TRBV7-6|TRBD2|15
CASSKGLAGRETQYF
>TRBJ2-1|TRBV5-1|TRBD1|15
CASSADGTAYNEQFF
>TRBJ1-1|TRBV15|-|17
CATSRDLPGVANTEAFF
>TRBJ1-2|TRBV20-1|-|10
CSARAFGYTF
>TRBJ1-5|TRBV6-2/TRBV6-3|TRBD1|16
CASSYRPGGSNQPQHF
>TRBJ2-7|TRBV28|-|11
CASRSFHEQYF
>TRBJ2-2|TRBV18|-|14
CASSRTVGAGELFF
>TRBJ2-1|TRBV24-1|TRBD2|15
CATSDGTSLYNEQFF
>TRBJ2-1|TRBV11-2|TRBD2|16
CASSRGGLASYNEQFF
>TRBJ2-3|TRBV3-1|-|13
CATRRGPQDTQYF
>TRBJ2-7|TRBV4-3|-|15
CASSQDQGSSYEQYF
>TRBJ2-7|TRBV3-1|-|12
CASSQDVAEQYF
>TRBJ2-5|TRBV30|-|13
CAWQQGTKETQYF
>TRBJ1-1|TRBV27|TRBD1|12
CASSPTGAEAFF
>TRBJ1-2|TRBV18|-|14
CASHGTSQDYGYTF